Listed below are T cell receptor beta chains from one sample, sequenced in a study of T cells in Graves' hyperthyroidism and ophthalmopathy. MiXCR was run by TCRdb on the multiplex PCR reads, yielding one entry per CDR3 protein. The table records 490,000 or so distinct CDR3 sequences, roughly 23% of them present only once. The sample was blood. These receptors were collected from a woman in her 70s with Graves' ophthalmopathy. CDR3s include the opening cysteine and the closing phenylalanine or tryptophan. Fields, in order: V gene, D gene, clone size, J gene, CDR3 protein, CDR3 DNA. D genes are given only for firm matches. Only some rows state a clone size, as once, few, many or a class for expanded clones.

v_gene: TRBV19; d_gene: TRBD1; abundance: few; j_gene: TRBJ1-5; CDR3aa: CASNPTRVSWDRAQPQHF; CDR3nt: TGTGCCAGTAACCCAACGAGAGTATCTTGGGACAGGGCTCAGCCCCAGCATTTT
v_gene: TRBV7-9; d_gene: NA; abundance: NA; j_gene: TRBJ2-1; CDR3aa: CASSLAPHNEQFF; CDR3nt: TGTGCCAGCAGCTTAGCACCCCACAATGAGCAGTTCTTC
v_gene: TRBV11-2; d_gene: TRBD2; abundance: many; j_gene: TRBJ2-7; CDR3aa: CASSSSLGLAGGRINYEQYF; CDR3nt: TGTGCCAGCAGCTCATCCCTAGGACTAGCGGGAGGGCGAATTAACTACGAGCAGTACTTC
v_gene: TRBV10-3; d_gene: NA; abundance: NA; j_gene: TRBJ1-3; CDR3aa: CAAKMWGEGNIIYF; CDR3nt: TGTGCCGCGAAGATGTGGGGGGAAGGAAACATCATATATTTT
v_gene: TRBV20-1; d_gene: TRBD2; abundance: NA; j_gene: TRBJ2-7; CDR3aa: CSATTRLAATYEQYF; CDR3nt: TGCAGTGCAACCACCCGACTAGCGGCAACCTACGAGCAGTACTTC
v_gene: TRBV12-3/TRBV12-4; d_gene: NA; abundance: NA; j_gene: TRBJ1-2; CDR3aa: CASSYGHYGYTF; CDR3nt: TGTGCCAGCAGTTACGGCCACTATGGCTACACCTTC
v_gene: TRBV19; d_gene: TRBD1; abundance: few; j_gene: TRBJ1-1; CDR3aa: CASSPQGQIFTEAFF; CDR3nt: TGTGCCAGTAGTCCTCAGGGACAGATCTTCACTGAAGCTTTCTTT
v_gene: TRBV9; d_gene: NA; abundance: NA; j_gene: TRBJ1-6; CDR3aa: CASSVGATNSPLHF; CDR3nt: TGTGCCAGCAGCGTAGGAGCTACTAATTCACCCCTCCACTTT
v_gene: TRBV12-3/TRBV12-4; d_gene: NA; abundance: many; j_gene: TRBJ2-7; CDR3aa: CASSLALQDAAYEQYF; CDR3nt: TGTGCCAGCAGTTTAGCACTTCAAGACGCTGCCTACGAGCAGTACTTC
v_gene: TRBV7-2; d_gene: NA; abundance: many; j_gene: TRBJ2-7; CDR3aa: CASSLAEGPYEQYF; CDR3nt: TGTGCCAGCAGCTTAGCAGAGGGACCCTACGAGCAGTACTTC
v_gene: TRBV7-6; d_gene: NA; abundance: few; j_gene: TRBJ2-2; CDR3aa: CASSLVWGTGELFF; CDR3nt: TGTGCCAGCAGCTTAGTATGGGGCACCGGGGAGCTGTTTTTT
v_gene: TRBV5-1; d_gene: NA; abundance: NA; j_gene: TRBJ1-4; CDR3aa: CASSLVPTVTNEKLFF; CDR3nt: TGCGCCAGCAGCTTAGTCCCGACAGTAACTAATGAAAAACTGTTTTTT
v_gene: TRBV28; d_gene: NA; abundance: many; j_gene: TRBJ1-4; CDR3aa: CASSRGGLGGEKLFF; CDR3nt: TGTGCCAGCAGCCGCGGGGGCTTAGGGGGGGAAAAACTGTTTTTT
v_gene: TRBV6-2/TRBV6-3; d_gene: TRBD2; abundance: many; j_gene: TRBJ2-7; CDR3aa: CASSSRTSGSIYEQYF; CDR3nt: TGTGCCAGCAGTAGCCGTACTAGCGGGAGCATCTACGAGCAGTACTTC
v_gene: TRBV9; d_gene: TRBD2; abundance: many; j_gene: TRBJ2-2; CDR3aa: CASSVDGTSVDTGELFF; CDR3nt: TGTGCCAGCAGCGTAGACGGGACTAGCGTAGACACCGGGGAGCTGTTTTTT
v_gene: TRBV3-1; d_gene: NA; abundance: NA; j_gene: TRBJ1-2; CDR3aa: CASSHSIGGYTF; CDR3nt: TGTGCCAGCAGCCATTCTATTGGTGGCTACACCTTC
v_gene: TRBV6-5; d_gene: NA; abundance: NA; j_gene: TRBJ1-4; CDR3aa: CASNYSEGRAVNEKLFF; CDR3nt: TGTGCCAGCAATTACTCGGAGGGTCGGGCAGTAAATGAAAAACTGTTTTTT
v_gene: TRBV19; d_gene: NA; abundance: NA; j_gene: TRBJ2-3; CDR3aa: CASSMQGSTDTQYF; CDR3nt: TGTGCCAGTAGTATGCAGGGATCGACAGATACGCAGTATTTT
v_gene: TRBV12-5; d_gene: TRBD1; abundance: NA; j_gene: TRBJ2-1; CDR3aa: CASGLQQGARNNEQFF; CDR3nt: TGTGCTAGTGGTTTGCAACAGGGGGCTAGAAACAATGAGCAGTTCTTC